This TCR beta chain was recorded in a study of T cells in Graves' hyperthyroidism and ophthalmopathy. CDR3 size: 15 residues. V shed 6 bases and J shed 2 bases, with 14 bases lying between them. Germline assignment: CDR1 MNHNS and CDR2 SASEGT. Study results and limitations: The majority of expanded thyroid clonotypes above 0.001 also appeared in blood.

In this sample, this clonotype turned up a few times. No antigen is known for it. Amplified TCR beta CDR3 regions came from RNA transcripts. TCR CDR3 underwent first-round RT-PCR with the HTBI primer set. TCRdb reprocessed the multiplex PCR reads via MiXCR and lists one record per CDR3 protein. Of about 560,000 distinct CDR3 sequences in the sample, 14% were seen once. Input material: blood. This rearrangement joins TRBV6-1 to TRBJ1-5; D possibly corresponds to TRBD1 (5 bases). This receptor was taken from a woman between 40 and 55 years old with Graves' hyperthyroidism. The CDR3 loop reads CASRGVGVRNQPQHF. CDR3 bases: TGTGCCAGCAGGGGAGTGGGGGTACGCAATCAGCCCCAGCATTTT.